This T cell receptor (beta chain) was sequenced in a study of blood T cell repertoires in COVID-19. Study in general: Samples taken during acute and convalescent COVID-19 were collected in the United States, Italy and Spain. PBMCs, B-cell-depleted T cells, or T cells provided the cDNA or gDNA that made up the material.

Method: immunoSEQ multiplex PCR; TCRdb's copy keeps in-frame clones and lacks some. The table includes roughly 30,000 clones, almost 90% detected once. CDR1 and CDR2 (germline): MDHEN, SYDVKM. CDR3 size: 15 residues. The junction had 3 bases not matched to a gene; V was cut back by 3 bases and J by 4 bases. J is TRBJ2-7 and V is TRBV28; 13 positions agree with TRBD2. The source is a man in his 60s with active COVID-19. Sample: peripheral blood. Written as DNA, the CDR3 is TGTGCCAGCAGTTTGGGGACTAGCGGGGAGTACGAGCAGTACTTC. This encodes CASSLGTSGEYEQYF.